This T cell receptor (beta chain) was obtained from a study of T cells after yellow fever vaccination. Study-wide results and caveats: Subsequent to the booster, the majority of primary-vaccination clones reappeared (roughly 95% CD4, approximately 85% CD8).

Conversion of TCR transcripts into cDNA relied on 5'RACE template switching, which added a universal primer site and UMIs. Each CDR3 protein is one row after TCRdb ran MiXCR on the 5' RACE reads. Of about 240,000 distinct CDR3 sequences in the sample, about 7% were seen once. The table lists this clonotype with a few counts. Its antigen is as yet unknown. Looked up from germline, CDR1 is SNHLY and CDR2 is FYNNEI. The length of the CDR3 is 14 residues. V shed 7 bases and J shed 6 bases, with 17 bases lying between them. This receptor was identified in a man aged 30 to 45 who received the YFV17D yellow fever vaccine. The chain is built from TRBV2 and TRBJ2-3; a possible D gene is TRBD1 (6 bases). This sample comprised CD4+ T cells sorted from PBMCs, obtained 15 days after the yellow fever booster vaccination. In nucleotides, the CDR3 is TGTGCCAGCACCTACCAGGACAGAACGGATACGCAGTATTTT. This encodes CASTYQDRTDTQYF.